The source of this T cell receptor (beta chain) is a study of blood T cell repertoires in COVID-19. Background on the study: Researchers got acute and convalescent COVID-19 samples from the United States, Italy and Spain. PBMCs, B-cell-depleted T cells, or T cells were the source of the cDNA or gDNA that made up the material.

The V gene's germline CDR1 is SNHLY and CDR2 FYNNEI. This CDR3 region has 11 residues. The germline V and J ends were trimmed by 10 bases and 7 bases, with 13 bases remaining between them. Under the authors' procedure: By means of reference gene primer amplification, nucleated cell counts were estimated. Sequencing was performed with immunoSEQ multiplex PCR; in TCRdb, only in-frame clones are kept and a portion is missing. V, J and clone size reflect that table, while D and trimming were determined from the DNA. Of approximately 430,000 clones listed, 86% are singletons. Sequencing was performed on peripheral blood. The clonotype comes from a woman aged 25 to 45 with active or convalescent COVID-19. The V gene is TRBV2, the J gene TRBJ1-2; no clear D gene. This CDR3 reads CAKQGSPGYTF. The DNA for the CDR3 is TGTGCCAAACAAGGGAGTCCTGGCTACACCTTC.